Each of the 8 T cell receptor beta chains below was sequenced from the same sample in a study of T cell responses to AZD1222 COVID-19 vaccine. The assay was immunoSEQ multiplex PCR, and TCRdb's table has in-frame clones only and misses some. The data contain about 210,000 clones, around 94% of them singletons. This specimen was peripheral blood, taken 28 days after the second dose of the MenACWY control vaccine. These receptors all stem from an adult who received the MenACWY meningococcal vaccine as a control.

The rearrangement uses TRBV4-3 and TRBJ2-7; D perhaps matches TRBD2 (6 bases). CDR1 is LGHNA, CDR2 YSLEER, per germline. This CDR3 spans 17 amino acids. V was cut by 2 bases and J by 3 bases, with 20 bases left in between. The DNA for the CDR3 is TGCGCCAGCAGCCAAATCAACCGGGACTGCACACTCTACGAGCAGTACTTC. Residues: CASSQINRDCTLYEQYF.

The chain couples TRBV7-2 to TRBJ2-7; no firm D call. Trimming removed 3 bases at V and 1 base at J, with 10 bases between. Germline V lookup: CDR1 SGHTA, CDR2 FQGNSA. The length of the CDR3 is 14 residues. CDR3 in DNA: TGTGCCAGCAGCTTCGGCCTAACTTCCTACGAGCAGTACTTC. Protein product: CASSFGLTSYEQYF.

The chain has TRBV30 and TRBJ2-7; D uncertain. CDR3 length equals 11 residues. Trimming left V 0 bases short and J 3 bases short, with 3 bases between. CDR1 is GTSNPN, CDR2 SVGIG, per germline (reference sequence). The CDR3 loop reads CAWSVSYEQYF. For the CDR3, the DNA is TGTGCCTGGAGTGTAAGCTACGAGCAGTACTTC.

This rearrangement joins TRBV6-2 or TRBV6-3 to TRBJ1-4, with 8 nucleotides matching TRBD1. The CDR3 consists of 17 residues. J lost 8 bases, V lost 6 bases, and 17 bases had no gene match. CDR1 and CDR2 from the germline V gene are MNHEY and SVGEGT. As DNA, the CDR3 is TGTGCCAGCAGCAACCTCCTCGGACAGGGCCTGAGGGAAAAACTGTTTTTT. This sequence encodes CASSNLLGQGLREKLFF.

The chain has TRBV9 and TRBJ2-3; 10 bases align to TRBD2. Germline values: CDR1 SGDLS, CDR2 YYNGEE. The ends lost 0 bases at V and 7 bases at J; junction bases unmatched: 8. This CDR3 has 16 amino acids. The CDR3: CASSVGQRGGAHTQYF. The DNA for the CDR3 is TGTGCCAGCAGCGTAGGCCAGCGGGGGGGCGCTCATACGCAGTATTTT.

J is TRBJ2-3 and V is TRBV3-1 (or the pseudogene TRBV3-2), with 10 bases identical to TRBD2. The ends lost 1 base at V and 1 base at J; junction bases unmatched: 2. CDR3 length: 16 amino acids. CDR1 and CDR2 (germline): LGHDT, YNNKEL (reference sequence). The CDR3 bases are TGTGCCAGCAGCCAAGTTACTAGCGGGGGCACAGATACGCAGTATTTT. This codes for CASSQVTSGGTDTQYF.

This clone was recorded once. This chain links TRBV28 with TRBJ2-3; D is uncertain. The CDR3 is made up of 14 amino acids. Germline V lookup: CDR1 MDHEN, CDR2 SYDVKM. Between the trimmed V and J ends, which lost 1 base and 2 bases, there was a span of 7 bases. DNA of the CDR3: TGTGCCAGCAGTTTATCCCCGGCCACAGATACGCAGTATTTT. Residues: CASSLSPATDTQYF.

The chain joins TRBV5-6 to TRBJ2-5; the D gene is possibly TRBD1 (5 bases). V was trimmed by 4 bases and J by 2 bases, leaving 12 bases between them. The CDR3 has 14 residues. CDR1 is SGHDT, CDR2 YYEEEE, per germline. CDR3 loop: CASSPPGKQETQYF. The DNA of the CDR3 is TGTGCCAGCAGCCCGCCAGGGAAACAAGAGACCCAGTACTTC. The full variable domain, its missing parts supplied by reference TRBV5-6 and TRBJ2-5, is DAGVTQSPTHLIKTRGQQVTLRCSPKSGHDTVSWYQQALGQGPQFIFQYYEEEERQRGNFPDRFSGHQFPNYSSELNVNALLLGDSALYLCASSPPGKQETQYFGPGTRLLVL.